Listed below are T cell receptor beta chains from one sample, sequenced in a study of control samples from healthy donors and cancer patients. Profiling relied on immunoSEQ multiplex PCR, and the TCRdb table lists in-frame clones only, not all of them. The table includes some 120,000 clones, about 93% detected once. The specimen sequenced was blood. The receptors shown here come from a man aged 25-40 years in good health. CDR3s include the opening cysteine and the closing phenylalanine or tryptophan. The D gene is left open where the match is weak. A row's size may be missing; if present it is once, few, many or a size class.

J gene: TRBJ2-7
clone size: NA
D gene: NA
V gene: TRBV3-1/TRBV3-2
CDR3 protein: CASSPPGTHEQYF
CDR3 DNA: TGTGCCAGCAGCCCTCCGGGTACCCACGAGCAGTACTTC

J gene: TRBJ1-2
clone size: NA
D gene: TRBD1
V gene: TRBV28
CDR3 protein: CASSIGTAFIKDGYTF
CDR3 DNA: TGTGCCAGCAGTATCGGGACAGCTTTTATAAAGGACGGCTACACCTTC

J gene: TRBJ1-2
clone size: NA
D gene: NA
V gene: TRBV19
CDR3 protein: CASSSEGGGLSYGYTF
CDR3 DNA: TGTGCCAGTAGTTCGGAAGGGGGAGGTTTGAGCTATGGCTACACCTTC

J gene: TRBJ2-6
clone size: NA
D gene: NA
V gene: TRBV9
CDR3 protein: CASSVVGSGANVLTF
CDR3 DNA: TGTGCCAGCAGCGTAGTAGGGTCTGGGGCCAACGTCCTGACTTTC

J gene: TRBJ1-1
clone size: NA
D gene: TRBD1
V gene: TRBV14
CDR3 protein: CASSPSLGQGSRTEAFF
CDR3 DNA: TGTGCCAGCAGCCCATCTTTGGGACAGGGTAGTCGAACTGAAGCTTTCTTT

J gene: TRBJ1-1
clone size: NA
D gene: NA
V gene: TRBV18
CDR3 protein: CASSPQPGPLNTEAFF
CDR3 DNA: TGTGCCAGCTCACCACAGCCAGGGCCCCTGAACACTGAAGCTTTCTTT

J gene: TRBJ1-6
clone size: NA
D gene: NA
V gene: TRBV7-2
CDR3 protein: CASSLAPQGSSPLHF
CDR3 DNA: TGTGCCAGCAGCTTAGCGCCCCAGGGGAGTTCACCCCTCCACTTT

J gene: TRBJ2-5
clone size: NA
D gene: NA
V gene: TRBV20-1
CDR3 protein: CSVPTPTQYF
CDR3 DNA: TGCAGTGTCCCCACTCCGACCCAGTACTTC

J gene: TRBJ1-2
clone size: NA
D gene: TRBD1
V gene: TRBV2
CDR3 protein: CASSESQGANYGYTF
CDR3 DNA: TGTGCCAGCAGTGAAAGTCAGGGGGCTAACTATGGCTACACCTTC

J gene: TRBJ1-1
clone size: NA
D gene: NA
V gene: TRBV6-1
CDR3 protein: CASSERGKKAFF
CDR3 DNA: TGTGCCAGCAGTGAAAGGGGAAAAAAAGCTTTCTTT

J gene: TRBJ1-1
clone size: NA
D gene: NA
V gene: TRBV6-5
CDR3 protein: CASSYGLRAFF
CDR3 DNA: TGTGCCAGCAGTTATGGGTTACGAGCTTTCTTT

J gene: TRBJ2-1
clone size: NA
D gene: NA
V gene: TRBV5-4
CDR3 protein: CASSSMWTKDGDEQFF
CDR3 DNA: TGTGCCAGCAGTTCGATGTGGACTAAGGACGGGGATGAGCAGTTCTTC

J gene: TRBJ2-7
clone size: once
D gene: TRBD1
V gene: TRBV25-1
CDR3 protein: CASSETGTYEQYF
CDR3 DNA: TGTGCCAGCAGTGAGACAGGGACCTACGAGCAGTACTTC

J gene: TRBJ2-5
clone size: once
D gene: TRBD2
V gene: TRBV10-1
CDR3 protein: CASSVGLAEETQYF
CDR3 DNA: TGCGCCAGCAGTGTTGGACTAGCGGAAGAGACCCAGTACTTC

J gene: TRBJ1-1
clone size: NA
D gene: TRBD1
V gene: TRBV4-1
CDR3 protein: CASSQGRTGSTEAFF
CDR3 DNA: TGCGCCAGCAGCCAAGGTAGGACAGGGAGCACTGAAGCTTTCTTT

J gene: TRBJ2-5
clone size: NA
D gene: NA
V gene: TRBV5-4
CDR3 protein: CASSPGKETQYF
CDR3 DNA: TGTGCCAGCAGCCCGGGGAAAGAGACCCAGTACTTC

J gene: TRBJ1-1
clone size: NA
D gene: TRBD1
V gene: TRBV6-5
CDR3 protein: CASSMTGLNTEAFF
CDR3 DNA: TGTGCCAGCAGCATGACAGGGCTGAACACTGAAGCTTTCTTT

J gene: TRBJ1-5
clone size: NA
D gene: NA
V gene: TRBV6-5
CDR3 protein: CASTPDLGVGQPQHF
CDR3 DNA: TGTGCCAGCACCCCCGACTTGGGGGTGGGTCAGCCCCAGCATTTT

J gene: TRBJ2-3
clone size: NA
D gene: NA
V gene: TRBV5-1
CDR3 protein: CASSLVVAQWYF
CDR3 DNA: TGCGCCAGCAGCTTGGTGGTCGCACAGTGGTATTTT

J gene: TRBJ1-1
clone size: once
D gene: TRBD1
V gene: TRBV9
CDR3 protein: CASSPGTDTLNTEAFF
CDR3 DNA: TGTGCCAGCAGCCCCGGGACAGATACTCTCAACACTGAAGCTTTCTTT

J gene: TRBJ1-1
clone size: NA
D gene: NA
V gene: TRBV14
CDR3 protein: CASSQASRVAFF
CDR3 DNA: TGTGCCAGCAGCCAAGCGTCGAGGGTGGCTTTCTTT

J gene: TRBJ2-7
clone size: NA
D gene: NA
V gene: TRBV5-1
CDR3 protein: CASSAGPYEQYF
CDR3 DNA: TGCGCCAGCAGCGCCGGGCCCTACGAGCAGTACTTC

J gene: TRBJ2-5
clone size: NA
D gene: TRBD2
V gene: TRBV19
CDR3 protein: CASSTGTSGGETQYF
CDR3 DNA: TGTGCCAGTAGCACCGGGACTAGCGGCGGAGAGACCCAGTACTTC

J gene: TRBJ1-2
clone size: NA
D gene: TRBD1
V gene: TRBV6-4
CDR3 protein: CASSETGSHYGYTF
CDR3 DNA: TGTGCCAGCAGTGAGACAGGGTCCCACTATGGCTACACCTTC

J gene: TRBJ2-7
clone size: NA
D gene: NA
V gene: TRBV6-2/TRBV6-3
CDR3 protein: CASSYIQPASEQYF
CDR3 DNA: TGTGCCAGCAGTTACATACAACCCGCGTCCGAGCAGTACTTC

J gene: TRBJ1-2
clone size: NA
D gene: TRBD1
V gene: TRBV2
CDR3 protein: CASVSSGGSNYGYTF
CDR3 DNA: TGTGCCAGCGTATCCTCAGGGGGCTCTAACTATGGCTACACCTTC

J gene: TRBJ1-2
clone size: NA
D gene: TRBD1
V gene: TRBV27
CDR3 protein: CASSPGQGLGYTF
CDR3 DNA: TGTGCCAGCAGCCCGGGACAGGGCCTTGGCTACACCTTC

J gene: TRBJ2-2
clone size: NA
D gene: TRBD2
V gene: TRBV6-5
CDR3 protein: CASRERGVNAGELFF
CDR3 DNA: TGTGCCAGCAGGGAGCGGGGGGTGAATGCCGGGGAGCTGTTTTTT

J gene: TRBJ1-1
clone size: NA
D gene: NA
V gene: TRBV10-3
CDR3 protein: CAITEIRGSDTEAFF
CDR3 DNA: TGTGCCATCACTGAAATCAGGGGTTCCGACACTGAAGCTTTCTTT

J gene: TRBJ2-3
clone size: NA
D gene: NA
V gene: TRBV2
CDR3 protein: CASISKGQSDDTQYF
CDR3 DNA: TGTGCCAGCATTTCAAAAGGACAGTCCGACGATACGCAGTATTTT

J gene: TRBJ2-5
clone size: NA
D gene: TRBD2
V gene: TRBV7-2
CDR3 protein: CASSLPGLVAETQYF
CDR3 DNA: TGTGCCAGCAGCTTACCGGGACTAGTAGCTGAGACCCAGTACTTC

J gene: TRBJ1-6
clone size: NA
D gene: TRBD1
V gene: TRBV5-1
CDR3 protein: CASSLADREIGSPLHF
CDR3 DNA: TGCGCCAGCAGCTTGGCCGACAGGGAGATTGGTTCACCCCTCCACTTT

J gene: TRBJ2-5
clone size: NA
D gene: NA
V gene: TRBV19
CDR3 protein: CASSIGGRAGDSETQYF
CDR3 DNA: TGTGCCAGTAGTATAGGGGGGAGGGCAGGGGACTCGGAGACCCAGTACTTC

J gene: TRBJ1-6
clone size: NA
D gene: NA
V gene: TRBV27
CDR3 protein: CASSSGPNSPLHF
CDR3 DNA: TGTGCCAGCAGTTCCGGGCCGAATTCACCCCTCCACTTT

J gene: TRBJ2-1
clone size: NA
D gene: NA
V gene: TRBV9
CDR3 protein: CASSVSGTYYNEQFF
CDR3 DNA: TGTGCCAGCAGCGTCTCCGGGACTTACTACAATGAGCAGTTCTTC

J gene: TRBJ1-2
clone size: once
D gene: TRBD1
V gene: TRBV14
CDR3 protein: CASSQALTGQGGYTF
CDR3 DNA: TGTGCCAGCAGCCAAGCCTTGACAGGGCAAGGTGGCTACACCTTC

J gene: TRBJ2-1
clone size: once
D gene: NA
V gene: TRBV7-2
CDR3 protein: CASSLLGTARVLFF
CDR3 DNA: TGTGCCAGCAGCTTACTTGGGACTGCGCGGGTGCTGTTCTTC

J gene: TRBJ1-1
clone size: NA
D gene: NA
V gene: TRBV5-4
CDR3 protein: CASSLGFQGPNTEAFF
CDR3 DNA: TGTGCCAGCAGCTTGGGTTTCCAGGGGCCTAACACTGAAGCTTTCTTT

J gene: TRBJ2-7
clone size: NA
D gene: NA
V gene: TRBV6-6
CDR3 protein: CASTAGTPYEQYF
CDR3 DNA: TGTGCCAGCACGGCGGGGACCCCCTACGAGCAGTACTTC

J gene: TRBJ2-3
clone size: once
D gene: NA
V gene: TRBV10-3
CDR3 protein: CAISESDTQYF
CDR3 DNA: TGTGCCATCAGTGAGTCAGATACGCAGTATTTT

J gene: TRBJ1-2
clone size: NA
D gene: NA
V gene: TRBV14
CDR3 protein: CASSRTGTGGYTF
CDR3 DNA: TGTGCCAGCAGCCGTACAGGGACTGGCGGCTACACCTTC

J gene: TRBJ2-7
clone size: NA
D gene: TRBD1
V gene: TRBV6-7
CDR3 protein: CASSPAGRGPYEQYF
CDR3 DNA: TGTGCCAGCAGTCCCGCCGGAAGGGGGCCGTACGAGCAGTACTTC

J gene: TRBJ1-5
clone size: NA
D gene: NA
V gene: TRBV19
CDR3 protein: CASSAEGRNQPQHF
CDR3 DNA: TGTGCCAGTAGTGCCGAGGGGCGAAATCAGCCCCAGCATTTT

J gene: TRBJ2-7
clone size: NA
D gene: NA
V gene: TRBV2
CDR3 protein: CASSRQALYEQYF
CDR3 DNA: TGTGCCAGCAGCCGACAGGCTCTCTACGAGCAGTACTTC

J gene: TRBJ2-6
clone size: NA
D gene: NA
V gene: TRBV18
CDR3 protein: CASSPGHSGANVLTF
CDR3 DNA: TGTGCCAGCTCACCGGGACACTCTGGGGCCAACGTCCTGACTTTC

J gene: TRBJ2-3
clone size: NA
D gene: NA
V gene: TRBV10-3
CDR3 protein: CATGGGQITDTQYF
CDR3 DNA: TGTGCCACGGGAGGGGGACAGATCACAGATACGCAGTATTTT

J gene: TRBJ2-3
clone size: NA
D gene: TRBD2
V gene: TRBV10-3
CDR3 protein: CAIRSLAGLEDTQYF
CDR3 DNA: TGTGCCATCAGATCACTAGCGGGGTTGGAGGATACGCAGTATTTT

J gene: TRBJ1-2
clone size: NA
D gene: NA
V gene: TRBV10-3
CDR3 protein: CAINIERYGGEGNYGYTF
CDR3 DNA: TGTGCCATCAACATCGAACGGTATGGCGGCGAGGGAAACTATGGCTACACCTTC